Below are 22 T cell receptor beta chains sequenced from a single sample in a study of T-cell memory formation after mild COVID-19 (dated by TCRdb to 2020 to 2023). The receptor library was made with 5' RACE. The sample was run on an Illumina NovaSeq 6000. In-frame beta chains were kept once TCRdb had trimmed the public reads at Q25 with fastp and called clones with MiXCR. Every entry covers one CDR3 protein and lists the most common genes and DNA from its rows. The sample profile shows 400,000 to 550,000 distinct CDR3 sequences; 25% of them were found once. The ten largest make up under 15% of the sample. The sample comprised PBMCs or a T cell subset sorted from them (not recorded which). All receptors come from an adult woman who had mild COVID-19 (a few samples of this study predate the infection). The sample titles of this study are shuffled in the database, so cell type and time point are left out; the donor was told from shared clones.

This clonotype was picked up many times. The rearrangement joins TRBV12-3 or TRBV12-4 to TRBJ2-3; a possible D gene is TRBD1 (5 bases). The CDR3 is 14 amino acids. V lost 3 bases to trimming and J lost 1 base, with 8 bases between them. CDR3: CASSFWGGTDTQYF. CDR3 DNA sequence: TGTGCCAGCAGTTTTTGGGGCGGCACAGATACGCAGTATTTT.

The chain employs TRBV7-9 and TRBJ2-7; 9 bases match TRBD1. After removal of 4 bases from V and 1 base from J, the junction contained 5 bases not matched to a gene. The CDR3 extends over 15 amino acids. From germline, CDR1 is SEHNR and CDR2 FQNEAQ (reference sequence). CDR3 coding DNA: TGTGCCAGCAGCTCGGGACAGGGAGGGTCCTACGAGCAGTACTTC. Translating it yields CASSSGQGGSYEQYF.

The V and J genes are TRBV7-9 and TRBJ2-5, with D possibly TRBD2 on 6 matching bases. The CDR3 totals 14 residues. Trimming removed 5 bases from V and 5 bases from J, with 15 bases in between. CDR1 and CDR2 from the germline V gene are SEHNR and FQNEAQ (reference sequence). CDR3 nucleotide sequence: TGTGCCAGCAGCCCCGGTGGGGGGACGGAGACCCAGTACTTC. It codes for CASSPGGGTETQYF.

The rearrangement uses TRBV20-1 and TRBJ1-2, with TRBD1 identical over 7 bases. V shed 0 bases and J 3 bases; nucleotides not matched to a gene: 7. CDR3 size: 15 residues. CDR1 and CDR2 from the germline V gene are DFQATT and SNEGSKA (reference sequence). Here the CDR3 reads CSARDLRGQHYGYTF. In DNA, the CDR3 is TGCAGTGCTAGAGATCTAAGGGGACAGCACTATGGCTACACCTTC.

Many counts were recorded for this clonotype. CDR3 DNA sequence: TGTGCCAGCAGCCCAGGGACAGGGGGTGACAAAAACATTCAGTACTTC. This encodes CASSPGTGGDKNIQYF. The chain uses TRBV7-9 and TRBJ2-4, with 11 bases aligning to TRBD1. J was trimmed by 3 bases and V by 5 bases; bases with no gene match: 6. Germline CDR1 is SEHNR and CDR2 is FQNEAQ (reference sequence). This CDR3 has 16 residues.

V and J are TRBV20-1 and TRBJ1-2, with D perhaps TRBD1 (6 bases). The germline V and J ends were trimmed by 2 bases and 7 bases, with 17 bases remaining between them. The CDR3 runs 14 residues. The germline V gene has CDR1 DFQATT and CDR2 SNEGSKA (reference sequence). The CDR3 loop reads CSARLAGVFSGYTF. In nucleotides, the CDR3 is TGCAGTGCTAGATTAGCAGGGGTCTTTTCTGGCTACACCTTC.

The chain employs TRBV7-9 and TRBJ1-4; D might be TRBD1 (6 bases). CDR1 and CDR2 (germline): SEHNR, FQNEAQ (reference sequence). The CDR3 sequence is 15 residues long. V was clipped by 5 bases and J by 8 bases, with 18 bases between them. The CDR3 DNA reads TGTGCCAGCAGCGTGCGGGCAGGGGTGGAAGAAAAACTGTTTTTT. Translating it yields CASSVRAGVEEKLFF.

This clonotype has just a few counts. This chain joins TRBV7-9 and TRBJ2-3, with D perhaps assigned TRBD1 or TRBD2 (6 bases each). Germline CDR1 reads SEHNR; CDR2 reads FQNEAQ (reference sequence). Trimming took off 1 base at V and 6 bases at J, with 14 bases between the two ends. The length of the CDR3 is 15 residues. As DNA, the CDR3 is TGTGCCAGCAGCTTAGAGTCCGGGGGCCATGATACGCAGTATTTT. Its protein product is CASSLESGGHDTQYF.

J is TRBJ1-2 and V is TRBV20-1; D is unclear. The germline CDR1 and CDR2 sequences are DFQATT and SNEGSKA (reference sequence). V lost 6 bases and J lost 2, with 13 bases in between. This CDR3 has 13 residues. CDR3: CSAYVHKNYGYTF. CDR3 bases: TGCAGTGCCTACGTTCATAAGAACTATGGCTACACCTTC.

This clonotype was counted between two and nine times. The chain couples TRBV5-1 to TRBJ1-1; weak D call: TRBD1 (6 bases). The germline V gene has CDR1 SGHRS and CDR2 YFSETQ. This CDR3 is 14 amino acids long. Trimming removed 3 bases at V and 0 bases at J, with 9 bases between. The CDR3 loop is CASSSGAMNTEAFF. CDR3 bases: TGCGCCAGCAGCTCAGGGGCAATGAACACTGAAGCTTTCTTT.

This rearrangement joins TRBV5-1 to TRBJ1-3, with no clear D. Germline CDR1 and CDR2: SGHRS and YFSETQ. CDR3 length equals 13 residues. V gave up 3 bases and J gave up 0 bases, with 4 bases separating them. CDR3 residues: CASSSDSGNTIYF. CDR3 bases: TGCGCCAGCAGCTCTGACTCTGGAAACACCATATATTTT.

This chain connects TRBV7-9 to TRBJ2-2; D gene unclear. The germline V gene has CDR1 SEHNR and CDR2 FQNEAQ (reference sequence). V shed 6 bases and J shed 7 bases, with 9 bases lying between them. This CDR3 comprises 12 residues. The CDR3, as DNA: TGTGCCAGCAGTCCATTCAACGGGGAGCTGTTTTTT. Amino acids: CASSPFNGELFF.

This clonotype was picked up a small number of times. The chain is built from TRBV11-2 and TRBJ2-7; TRBD1 matches at 7 bases. The CDR3 sequence is 13 residues long. Germline loops: CDR1 SGHAT, CDR2 FQNNGV. The V gene end was trimmed by 7 bases and the J gene end by 5 bases; junction bases not matched to a gene: 8. The CDR3 loop is CASTRTGVHEQYF. CDR3 sequence (DNA): TGTGCCAGCACCCGAACAGGGGTCCACGAGCAGTACTTC.

The genes are TRBV6-5 and TRBJ1-1; weak D call: TRBD1 (6 bases). Trimming took off 4 bases at V and 4 bases at J, with 13 bases between the two ends. Germline CDR1 reads MNHEY; CDR2 reads SVGAGI. The CDR3 is 14 amino acids. The CDR3 DNA reads TGTGCCAGCAGTTTGGGGGCTAAGGGCACTGAAGCTTTCTTT. The encoded protein is CASSLGAKGTEAFF.

V gene TRBV24-1 combines with J gene TRBJ2-2; D may be TRBD1 or TRBD2 (7 bases each). Trimming pared 5 bases from V and 5 bases from J, leaving 14 bases between. CDR3 length: 15 amino acids. CDR1 is KGHDR and CDR2 is SFDVKD in the germline V gene. The CDR3 spells CATSAGRGRTGELFF. The DNA for the CDR3 is TGTGCCACCAGTGCAGGGAGGGGGCGGACCGGGGAGCTGTTTTTT.

The chain carries TRBV7-9 and TRBJ2-7; D assignment may be TRBD1 or TRBD2 (5 bases each). The CDR3 consists of 14 residues. Germline loops: CDR1 SEHNR, CDR2 FQNEAQ (reference sequence). V was clipped by 5 bases and J by 0 bases, with 11 bases between them. The CDR3 reads CASSQGPSSYEQYF. In nucleotides, the CDR3 is TGTGCCAGCAGCCAGGGACCGTCCTCCTACGAGCAGTACTTC.

V gene TRBV5-1 combines with J gene TRBJ2-6, with 9 positions matching TRBD1. The CDR3 is 18 residues long. V lost 6 bases to trimming and J lost 2 bases; unmatched junction nucleotides: 12. Per the germline V gene, CDR1 is SGHRS and CDR2 is YFSETQ. The CDR3 sequence is CASTEGTGMIPGANVLTF. For the CDR3, the DNA is TGCGCCAGCACCGAAGGGACAGGGATGATCCCTGGGGCCAACGTCCTGACTTTC.

This clonotype showed up just a few times. The chain is built from TRBV5-1 and TRBJ2-1; D call uncertain. Germline assignment: CDR1 SGHRS and CDR2 YFSETQ. CDR3 length equals 14 residues. The ends were cut back, 0 bases at V and 8 bases at J, with 12 bases in the middle. Here the CDR3 DNA reads TGCGCCAGCAGCTTGGACCCCCCGGCGGATGAGCAGTTCTTC. Protein sequence: CASSLDPPADEQFF.

The chain couples TRBV5-1 to TRBJ2-2, with 7 bases matching TRBD1. The CDR3 contains 15 residues. Per the germline V gene, CDR1 is SGHRS and CDR2 is YFSETQ. V was pared by 3 bases and J by 5 bases, with 7 bases of the junction left unmatched. CDR3 region: CASSYQTGTTGELFF. CDR3 in DNA: TGCGCCAGCAGCTACCAGACAGGGACGACCGGGGAGCTGTTTTTT.

The chain recombines TRBV7-2 with TRBJ1-1; D gene uncertain. The CDR3 has 14 amino acids. Trimming cost V 6 bases and J 0 bases, with 11 bases left between them. Germline lookup yields CDR1 SGHTA and CDR2 FQGNSA. CDR3 region: CASRRETMNTEAFF. CDR3 nucleotide sequence: TGTGCCAGCAGAAGGGAGACGATGAACACTGAAGCTTTCTTT.

The rearrangement joins TRBV4-2 to TRBJ2-5; no clear D. Trimming stripped 0 bases from V and 4 bases from J, with 9 bases between. CDR1 LGHNA and CDR2 YNFKEQ come from the germline V gene. The CDR3 is made up of 14 amino acids. DNA of the CDR3: TGTGCCAGCAGCCAAGACCCCTCAGGAGAGACCCAGTACTTC. This translates into CASSQDPSGETQYF.

In DNA form, the CDR3 reads TGTGCCACCAGTGATAGTTCAAAGGGCTACGAGCAGTACTTC. Residues: CATSDSSKGYEQYF. The rearrangement uses TRBV24-1 and TRBJ2-7; the D is unclear. Per germline, CDR1 KGHDR and CDR2 SFDVKD. Trimming left V 3 bases short and J 3 bases short, with 11 bases between. The CDR3 has 14 amino acids.